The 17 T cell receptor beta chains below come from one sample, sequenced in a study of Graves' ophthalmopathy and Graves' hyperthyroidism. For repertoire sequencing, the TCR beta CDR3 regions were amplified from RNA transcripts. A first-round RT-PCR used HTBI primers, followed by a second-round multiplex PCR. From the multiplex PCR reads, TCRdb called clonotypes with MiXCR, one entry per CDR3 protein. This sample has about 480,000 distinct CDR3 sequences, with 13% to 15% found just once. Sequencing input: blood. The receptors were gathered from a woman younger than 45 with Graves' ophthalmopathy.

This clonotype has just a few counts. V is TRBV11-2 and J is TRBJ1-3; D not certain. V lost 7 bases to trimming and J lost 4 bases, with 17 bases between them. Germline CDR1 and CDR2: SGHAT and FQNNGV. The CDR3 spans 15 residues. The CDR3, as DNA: TGTGCCAGCACCTCCAGCTTCCTCCTAGGAAACACCATATATTTT. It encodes CASTSSFLLGNTIYF.

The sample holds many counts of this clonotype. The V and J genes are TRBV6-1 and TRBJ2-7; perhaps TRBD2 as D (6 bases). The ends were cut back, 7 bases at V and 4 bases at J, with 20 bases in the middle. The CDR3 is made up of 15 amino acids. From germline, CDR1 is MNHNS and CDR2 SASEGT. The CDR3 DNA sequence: TGTGCCAGCACCGGAGGCGGGGTGGAAGTTTACGAGCAGTACTTC. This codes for CASTGGGVEVYEQYF.

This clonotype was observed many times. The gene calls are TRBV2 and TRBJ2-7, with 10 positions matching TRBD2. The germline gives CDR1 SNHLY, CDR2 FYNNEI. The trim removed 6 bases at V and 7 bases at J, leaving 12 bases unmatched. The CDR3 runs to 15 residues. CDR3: CASRVGLAGAGEQYF. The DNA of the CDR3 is TGTGCCAGCAGGGTCGGGCTAGCGGGAGCTGGGGAGCAGTACTTC.

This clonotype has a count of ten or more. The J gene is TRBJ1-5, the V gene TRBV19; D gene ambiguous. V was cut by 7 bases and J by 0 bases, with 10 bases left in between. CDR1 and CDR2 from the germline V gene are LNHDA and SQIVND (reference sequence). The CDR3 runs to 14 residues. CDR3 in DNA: TGTGCCAGTACCGGACCGTATAGCAATCAGCCCCAGCATTTT. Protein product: CASTGPYSNQPQHF.

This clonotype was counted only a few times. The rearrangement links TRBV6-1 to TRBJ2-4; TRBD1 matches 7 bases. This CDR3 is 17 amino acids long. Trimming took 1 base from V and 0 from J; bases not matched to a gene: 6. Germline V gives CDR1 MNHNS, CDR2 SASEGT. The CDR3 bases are TGTGCCAGCAGTGAAGAGGGACAGCTAATAGCCAAAAACATTCAGTACTTC. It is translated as CASSEEGQLIAKNIQYF.

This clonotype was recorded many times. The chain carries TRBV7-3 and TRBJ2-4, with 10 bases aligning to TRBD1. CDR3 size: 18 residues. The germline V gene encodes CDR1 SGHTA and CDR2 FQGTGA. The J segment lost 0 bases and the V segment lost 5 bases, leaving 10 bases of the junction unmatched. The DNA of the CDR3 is TGTGCCAGCAGCCCTGGGACAGGGGACTTACTAGCCAAAAACATTCAGTACTTC. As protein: CASSPGTGDLLAKNIQYF. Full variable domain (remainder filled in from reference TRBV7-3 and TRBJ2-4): GAGVSQTPSNKVTEKGKYVELRCDPISGHTALYWYRQSLGQGPEFLIYFQGTGAADDSGLPNDRFFAVRPEGSVSTLKIQRTERGDSAVYLCASSPGTGDLLAKNIQYFGAGTRLSVL.

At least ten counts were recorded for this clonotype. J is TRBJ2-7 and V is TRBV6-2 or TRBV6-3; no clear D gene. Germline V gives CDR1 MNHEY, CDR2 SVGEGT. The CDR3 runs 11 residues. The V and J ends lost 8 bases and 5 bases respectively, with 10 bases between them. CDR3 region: CASGWANEQYF. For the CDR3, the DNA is TGTGCCAGCGGGTGGGCCAACGAGCAGTACTTC.

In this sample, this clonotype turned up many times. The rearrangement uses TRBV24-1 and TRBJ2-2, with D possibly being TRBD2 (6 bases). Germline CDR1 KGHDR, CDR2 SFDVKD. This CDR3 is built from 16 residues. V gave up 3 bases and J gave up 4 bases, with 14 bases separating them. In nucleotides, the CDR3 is TGTGCCACCAGTGATCTGGGACTGGGAGGCACCGGGGAGCTGTTTTTT. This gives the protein CATSDLGLGGTGELFF.

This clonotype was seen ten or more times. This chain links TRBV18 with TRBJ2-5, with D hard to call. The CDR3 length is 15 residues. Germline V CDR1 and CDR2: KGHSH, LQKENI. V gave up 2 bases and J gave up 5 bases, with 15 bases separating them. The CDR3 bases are TGTGCCAGCTCACCAGAGGACGGATTCTGGGAGACCCAGTACTTC. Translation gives CASSPEDGFWETQYF.

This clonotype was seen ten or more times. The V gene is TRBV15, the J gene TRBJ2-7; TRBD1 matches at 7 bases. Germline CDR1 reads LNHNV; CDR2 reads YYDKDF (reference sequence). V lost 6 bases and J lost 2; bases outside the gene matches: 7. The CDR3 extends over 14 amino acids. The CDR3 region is CATSPDRFPYEQYF. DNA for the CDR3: TGTGCCACCAGTCCGGACAGGTTTCCCTACGAGCAGTACTTC.

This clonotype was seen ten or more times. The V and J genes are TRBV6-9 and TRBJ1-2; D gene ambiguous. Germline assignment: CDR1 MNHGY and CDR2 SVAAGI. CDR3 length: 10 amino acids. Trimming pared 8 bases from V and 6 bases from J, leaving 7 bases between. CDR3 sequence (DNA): TGTGCCAGCCTCAGGCATGGCTACACCTTC. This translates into CASLRHGYTF.

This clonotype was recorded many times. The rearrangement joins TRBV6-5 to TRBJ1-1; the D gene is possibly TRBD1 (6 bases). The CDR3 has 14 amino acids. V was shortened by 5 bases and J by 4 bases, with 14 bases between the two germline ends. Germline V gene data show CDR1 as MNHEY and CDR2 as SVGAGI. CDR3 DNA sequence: TGTGCCAGCAGTCTACAGGGTTGGGGCACTGAAGCTTTCTTT. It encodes CASSLQGWGTEAFF.

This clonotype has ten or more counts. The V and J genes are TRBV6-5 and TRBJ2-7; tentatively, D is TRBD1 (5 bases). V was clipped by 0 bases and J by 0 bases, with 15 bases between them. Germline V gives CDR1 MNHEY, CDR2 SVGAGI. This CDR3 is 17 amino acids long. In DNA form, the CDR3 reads TGTGCCAGCAGTTACTCGTCCGACAGCTCCAGCTCCTACGAGCAGTACTTC. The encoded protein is CASSYSSDSSSSYEQYF.

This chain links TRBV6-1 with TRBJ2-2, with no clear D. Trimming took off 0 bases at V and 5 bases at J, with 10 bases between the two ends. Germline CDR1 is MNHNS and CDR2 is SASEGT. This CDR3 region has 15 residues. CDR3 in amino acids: CASSEAETPTGELFF. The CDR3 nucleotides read TGTGCCAGCAGTGAAGCGGAAACACCGACCGGGGAGCTGTTTTTT.

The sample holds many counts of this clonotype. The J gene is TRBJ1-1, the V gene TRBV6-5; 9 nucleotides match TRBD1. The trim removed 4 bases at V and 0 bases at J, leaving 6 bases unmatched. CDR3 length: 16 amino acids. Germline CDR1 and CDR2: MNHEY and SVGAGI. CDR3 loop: CASSSGTGLMNTEAFF. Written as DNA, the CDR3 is TGTGCCAGCAGTTCCGGGACAGGGCTCATGAACACTGAAGCTTTCTTT.

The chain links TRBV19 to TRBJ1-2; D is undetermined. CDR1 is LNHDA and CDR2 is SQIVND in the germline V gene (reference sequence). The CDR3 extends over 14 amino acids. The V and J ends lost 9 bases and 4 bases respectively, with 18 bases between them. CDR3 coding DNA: TGTGCCAGCCGAGAAACGATGGACTCCTATGGCTACACCTTC. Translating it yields CASRETMDSYGYTF.

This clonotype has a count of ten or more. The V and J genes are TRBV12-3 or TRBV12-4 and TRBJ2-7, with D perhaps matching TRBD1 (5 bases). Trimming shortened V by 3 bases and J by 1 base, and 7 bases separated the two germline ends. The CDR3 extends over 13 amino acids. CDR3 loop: CASSFQGSYEQYF. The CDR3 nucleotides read TGTGCCAGCAGTTTTCAGGGTTCCTACGAGCAGTACTTC.